Listed here is a single T cell receptor beta chain. Its cognate antigen is unknown. This entry belongs to a study of graft-versus-host responses after intestinal transplantation. On the study more broadly: Each of the recipients got a multivisceral, liver-intestinal, or isolated intestinal transplant. Findings and caveats of the study: Researchers found GvH clones in recipient marrow, and some showed up first in ileum or blood. An association linked early post-transplant HvG declines with peak circulating GvH clone levels. Clonal ratios of graft-versus-host to host-versus-graft in allografts were high for patients exhibiting graft-donor T cell macrochimerism.

Data came from immunoSEQ multiplex PCR; TCRdb stores just in-frame clones and leaves some out. Of roughly 110,000 clones listed, about 92% were seen once; the top ten hold about 0.25%. This CDR3 is 12 amino acids long. Deletions cut 6 bases from V and 3 bases from J, with 7 bases between. CDR1 is MDHEN and CDR2 is SYDVKM in the germline V gene. This TCR was recovered from a human donor who was the organ donor for an intestinal transplant. Here the sequenced sample was unstimulated CD4+ T cells sorted from spleen or lymph node cells, taken before transplant. The chain joins TRBV28 to TRBJ2-3, with D unresolved. Here the CDR3 DNA reads TGTGCCAGCAGCCCCTTTACAGATACGCAGTATTTT. As protein: CASSPFTDTQYF.